This T cell receptor beta chain originates from a study of vaccination effects on CD4 cells after COVID-19. On the study more broadly: Relative to the second dose, post-vaccine samples were obtained a median of 72 days later.

The table came from immunoSEQ multiplex PCR; TCRdb's copy has only in-frame clones and leaves some out. The repertoire has tens of thousands of clones, around 74% of them found once; the top ten carry 1.1%. With regard to this clone: Antigen: not known.

Before any sequencing was done, the ViraFEST assay used viral peptide pools to expand antigen-specific CD4+ T cells. Researchers isolated CD4+ T cells once approximately ten days of culture had elapsed. Each participant was administered two doses of either the BNT162b2 or the mRNA-1273 vaccine. No vaccinee had earlier SARS-CoV-2 infection, and nucleocapsid antibodies were negative. With around 9.4 ug/ml peptides and 9 to 10 IU/ml IL-2, some 2 million PBMC per well were cultured. General study results and limits: Both infection-induced and vaccine-induced clones contracted markedly at late post-vaccination timepoints.

Germline CDR1 reads MNHNS; CDR2 reads SASEGT. The CDR3 is 15 residues long. The V end was cut by 2 bases, the J end by 4 bases, with 14 bases between. This receptor was obtained from a human donor who received a COVID-19 vaccine. Here the sequenced sample was CD4+ T cells from PBMCs cultured with HCoV-OC43 spike peptides, taken after COVID-19 vaccination. Sample subset: HCoV-OC43 spike overlapping peptide pool stimulation. The chain carries TRBV6-1 and TRBJ1-2, with TRBD1 as a possible D gene (6 bases). For the CDR3, the DNA is TGTGCCAGCAGTGAAAGCGGGGGGCTTGGCTATGGCTACACCTTC. This codes for CASSESGGLGYGYTF.